Each of the 20 T cell receptor beta chains below was sequenced from the same sample in a study of cytomegalovirus exposure and HLA in healthy donors. PCR involved 60 Vbeta and 13 Jbeta primers. The repertoire was sequenced with immunoSEQ multiplex PCR; TCRdb's copy has only in-frame clones and lacks some. The table records over 70,000 clones, around 84% of them present only once. Sequences were obtained from PBMCs. The receptor source for this set is a man aged 18 to 29 in good health and CMV-seronegative.

This chain's CDR3 is CASSQAWAVDTDTQYF. The DNA of the CDR3 is TGTGCCAGCAGCCAAGCTTGGGCAGTCGACACAGATACGCAGTATTTT. V usage is TRBV4-2 and J usage is TRBJ2-3; D remains unclear. The germline V and J ends were trimmed by 1 base and 2 bases, with 13 bases remaining between them. Germline V gene sequence: CDR1 LGHNA, CDR2 YNFKEQ. This CDR3 contains 16 residues.

V usage is TRBV15 and J usage is TRBJ1-1; perhaps TRBD1 as D (5 bases). The V and J ends lost 1 base and 0 bases respectively, with 6 bases between them. The CDR3 runs 14 residues. Looked up from germline, CDR1 is LNHNV and CDR2 is YYDKDF (reference sequence). CDR3 in DNA: TGTGCCACCAGCAGAGGGGGGGTGAACACTGAAGCTTTCTTT. Its translation is CATSRGGVNTEAFF.

This sequence joins TRBV6-5 and TRBJ1-2, with D possibly being TRBD1 (6 bases). CDR1 and CDR2 (germline): MNHEY, SVGAGI. Trimming took off 6 bases at V and 6 bases at J, with 17 bases between the two ends. CDR3 length equals 14 residues. The CDR3 loop is CASSYRLQGHGYTF. DNA for the CDR3: TGTGCCAGCAGCTACCGACTTCAGGGGCATGGCTACACCTTC.

This sequence joins TRBV6-1 and TRBJ1-2; D is possibly TRBD1 (6 bases). Germline values: CDR1 MNHNS, CDR2 SASEGT. This CDR3 spans 13 amino acids. Trimming cost V 6 bases and J 5 bases, with 13 bases left between them. The CDR3 nucleotides are TGTGCCAGCAGCGAATGGGGGCTTTATGGCTACACCTTC. Protein sequence: CASSEWGLYGYTF.

This chain connects TRBV9 to TRBJ1-4; D is perhaps TRBD1 (6 bases). Germline V gene lookup returns CDR1 SGDLS and CDR2 YYNGEE. The CDR3 spans 16 residues. The V and J ends lost 4 bases and 2 bases respectively, with 15 bases between them. CDR3 in amino acids: CASSSVGGTTNEKLFF. The CDR3 DNA reads as TGTGCCAGCAGCTCCGTTGGGGGCACGACTAATGAAAAACTGTTTTTT. Drawing the rest from reference TRBV9 and TRBJ1-4, the complete variable domain is DSGVTQTPKHLITATGQRVTLRCSPRSGDLSVYWYQQSLDQGLQFLIQYYNGEERAKGNILERFSAQQFPDLHSELNLSSLELGDSALYFCASSSVGGTTNEKLFFGSGTQLSVL.

V and J are TRBV2 and TRBJ2-2; 7 bases match TRBD1. V shed 4 bases and J 8 bases; nucleotides not matched to a gene: 10. CDR1 and CDR2 from the germline V gene are SNHLY and FYNNEI. The length of the CDR3 is 15 residues. The CDR3 loop is CASSVYTPGQGELFF. The CDR3, as DNA: TGTGCCAGCAGTGTTTATACCCCGGGACAGGGGGAGCTGTTTTTT.

The gene calls are TRBV5-1 and TRBJ2-1; 10 positions agree with TRBD1. The CDR3 runs 14 residues. Germline V gives CDR1 SGHRS, CDR2 YFSETQ. After removal of 6 bases from V and 8 bases from J, the junction contained 8 bases not matched to a gene. CDR3 in amino acids: CASTRDRGGDEQFF. The CDR3 DNA sequence: TGCGCCAGCACCCGGGACAGGGGTGGGGATGAGCAGTTCTTC. Full variable domain (missing parts from reference TRBV5-1 and TRBJ2-1): KAGVTQTPRYLIKTRGQQVTLSCSPISGHRSVSWYQQTPGQGLQFLFEYFSETQRNKGNFPGRFSGRQFSNSRSEMNVSTLELGDSALYLCASTRDRGGDEQFFGPGTRLTVL.

On this clone: A read error may account for a junction end that differs from germline. J is TRBJ1-2 and V is TRBV5-1; 9 nucleotides line up with TRBD1. The CDR3 is 12 amino acids. From germline, CDR1 is SGHRS and CDR2 YFSETQ. CDR3: CASSVNPGQGFF. In DNA, the CDR3 is TGCGCCAGCAGCGTCAACCCGGGACAGGGATTCTTC.

Remarks on this clone: Mismatch with germline at one junction end may stem from a read error. The V call is TRBV27, the J call TRBJ2-7; 10 nucleotides line up with TRBD1. CDR1 and CDR2 (germline): MNHEY, SMNVEV (reference sequence). This CDR3 spans 16 amino acids. DNA of the CDR3: TGTGCCAGCAGTTTGTCGGGACAGGGGCCTTCCTACGAGCAGTATTTC. Residues: CASSLSGQGPSYEQYF.

There are a few counts of this clone. This chain connects TRBV6-4 to TRBJ1-1; weak D call: TRBD1 (5 bases). The V gene's germline CDR1 is MRHNA and CDR2 SNTAGT. CDR3 size: 14 residues. V was pared by 6 bases and J by 1 base, with 12 bases between. The CDR3 nucleotides read TGTGCCAGCAGCCCCTCGACAGCGAACACTGAAGCTTTCTTT. This sequence encodes CASSPSTANTEAFF.

The chain recombines TRBV5-1 with TRBJ2-7; 10 bases are shared with TRBD1. CDR1 is SGHRS, CDR2 YFSETQ, per germline. There are 14 residues in the CDR3. V lost 7 bases to trimming and J lost 2 bases; unmatched junction nucleotides: 6. The CDR3 nucleotides read TGCGCCAGCTCGAGGGGACAGGGGCCCTACGAGCAGTACTTC. Its translation: CASSRGQGPYEQYF.

The V gene is TRBV14, the J gene TRBJ2-1; perhaps TRBD2 as D (7 bases). The CDR3 runs 13 residues. CDR1 SGHDN and CDR2 FVKESK come from the germline V gene. The germline V and J ends were trimmed by 8 bases and 6 bases, with 14 bases remaining between them. CDR3 region: CASGGGAGNEQFF. The CDR3 DNA reads as TGTGCCAGCGGGGGGGGCGCTGGCAATGAGCAGTTCTTC.

This chain joins TRBV7-9 and TRBJ2-7; 8 bases map to TRBD1. Trimming cost V 7 bases and J 0 bases; bases outside gene matches: 11. CDR1 is SEHNR, CDR2 FQNEAQ, per germline (reference sequence). This CDR3 comprises 16 residues. CDR3 DNA: TGTGCCAGCACCGAGCCCTCGGGACAGGTCTCCTACGAGCAGTACTTC. Its protein product is CASTEPSGQVSYEQYF.

This chain joins TRBV27 and TRBJ2-3, with a weak D call TRBD2 (6 bases). The CDR3 has 13 amino acids. V was pared by 4 bases and J by 4 bases, with 9 bases between. Germline lookup yields CDR1 MNHEY and CDR2 SMNVEV (reference sequence). CDR3 bases: TGTGCCAGCAGTTGGGGGACTCCAGATACGCAGTATTTT. Protein product: CASSWGTPDTQYF.

CDR3 loop: CASSADRTGEAFF. DNA for the CDR3: TGCGCCAGCAGTGCTGACAGGACTGGTGAAGCTTTCTTT. This chain joins TRBV10-1 and TRBJ1-1; TRBD1 might be the D (6 bases). V was clipped by 4 bases and J by 7 bases, with 13 bases between them. The CDR3 sequence is 13 residues long. Germline CDR1 is WNHNN and CDR2 is SYGVQD (reference sequence).

The sample holds one count of this clone. The chain has TRBV19 and TRBJ2-7; D possibly corresponds to TRBD2 (7 bases). V lost 6 bases, J lost 2 bases, and 14 bases lay in between. The CDR3 loop spans 14 amino acids. Per germline, CDR1 LNHDA and CDR2 SQIVND (reference sequence). The CDR3 sequence: CASRGGAAPYEQYF. The CDR3 DNA follows: TGTGCCAGTAGAGGGGGGGCAGCCCCCTACGAGCAGTACTTC.

J is TRBJ1-2 and V is TRBV5-4, with 8 bases aligning to TRBD1. The CDR3 spans 15 residues. The V and J ends lost 2 bases and 8 bases, in that order; junction bases with no gene match: 11. Germline assignment: CDR1 SGHNT and CDR2 YYREEE (reference sequence). DNA for the CDR3: TGTGCCAGCAGCTTCCCCGGACAGGGAGCTCGAGGCTACACCTTC. This codes for CASSFPGQGARGYTF.

The chain has TRBV15 and TRBJ1-6; D is uncertain. The germline V gene encodes CDR1 LNHNV and CDR2 YYDKDF (reference sequence). V gave up 0 bases and J gave up 7 bases, with 10 bases separating them. This CDR3 is built from 15 residues. The CDR3 nucleotides read TGTGCCACCAGCAGAGATCAGGATCCCAATTCACCCCTCCACTTT. This codes for CATSRDQDPNSPLHF.

The CDR3: CASSVDSSYEQYF. The CDR3 coding sequence is TGTGCCAGCAGCGTCGACAGCTCCTACGAGCAGTACTTC. V and J are TRBV9 and TRBJ2-7, with a weak D call TRBD1 (5 bases). Germline lookup yields CDR1 SGDLS and CDR2 YYNGEE. V lost 2 bases and J lost 0, with 6 bases in between. The CDR3 length is 13 residues.

DNA for the CDR3: TGTGCCAGTAGTCTACAGGGAATGAACACTGAAGCTTTCTTT. Translation: CASSLQGMNTEAFF. The chain uses TRBV19 and TRBJ1-1; D is perhaps TRBD1 (6 bases). The CDR3 sequence is 14 residues long. V was cut by 5 bases and J by 0 bases, with 10 bases left in between. Germline CDR1 LNHDA, CDR2 SQIVND (reference sequence).